The following is a T cell receptor beta chain sequence with its context. This entry comes from a study of shared clonotypes between healthy human individuals. Turning to the study itself: Each donor's CD8 memory used one plate, CD8 naive two, each CD4 subset three.

Generated by immunoSEQ multiplex PCR, the TCRdb table keeps only in-frame clones and is missing some. The sample lists about 1 million clones; about 70% were seen once. Trimming pared 4 bases from V and 0 bases from J, leaving 17 bases between. This CDR3 region has 17 residues. The germline V gene encodes CDR1 SGHKS and CDR2 YYEKEE (reference sequence). The specimen was memory CD4+ T cells sorted from blood. Stated subset: CD45RA-negative fraction. The sequence derives from a man younger than 35 in good health. This chain connects TRBV5-5 to TRBJ2-1; weak D call: TRBD1 (7 bases). The CDR3 DNA reads as TGTGCCAGCAGCGGAGGGGGCGGAACAGTCTCCTACAATGAGCAGTTCTTC. It yields the protein CASSGGGGTVSYNEQFF.